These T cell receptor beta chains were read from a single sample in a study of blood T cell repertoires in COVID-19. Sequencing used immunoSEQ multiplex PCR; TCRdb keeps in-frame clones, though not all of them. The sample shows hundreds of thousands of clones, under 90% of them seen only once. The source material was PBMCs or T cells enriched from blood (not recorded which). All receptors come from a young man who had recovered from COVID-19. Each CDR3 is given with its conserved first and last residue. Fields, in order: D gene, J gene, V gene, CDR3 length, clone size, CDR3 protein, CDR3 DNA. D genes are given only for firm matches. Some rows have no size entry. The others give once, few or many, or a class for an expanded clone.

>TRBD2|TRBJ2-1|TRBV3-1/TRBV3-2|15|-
CASSQDRTSGRRQFF
TGTGCCAGCAGCCAAGATAGAACTAGCGGGAGGAGGCAGTTCTTC
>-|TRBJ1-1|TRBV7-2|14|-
CASSRGEWGAEAFF
TGTGCCAGCAGCCGCGGGGAGTGGGGGGCTGAAGCTTTCTTT
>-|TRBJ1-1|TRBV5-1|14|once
CASSLAQGNTEAFF
TGCGCCAGCAGCTTGGCTCAGGGTAACACTGAAGCTTTCTTT
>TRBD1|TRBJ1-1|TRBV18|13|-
CASSPGTGFVAFF
TGTGCCAGCTCACCCGGGACAGGGTTCGTCGCTTTCTTT
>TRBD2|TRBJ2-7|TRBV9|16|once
CASSPGTSGDRYEQYF
TGTGCCAGCAGCCCAGGGACTAGCGGGGACCGCTACGAGCAGTACTTC
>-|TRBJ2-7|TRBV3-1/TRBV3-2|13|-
CASSLGSAYEQYF
TGTGCCAGCAGCCTCGGTTCGGCCTACGAGCAGTACTTC
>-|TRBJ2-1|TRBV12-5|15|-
CASGLVPPRGNEQFF
TGTGCTAGTGGTTTGGTACCCCCCAGGGGTAATGAGCAGTTCTTC
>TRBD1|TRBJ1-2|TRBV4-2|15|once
CASSQQTGPNYGYTF
TGTGCCAGCAGCCAACAGACAGGGCCAAACTATGGCTACACCTTC
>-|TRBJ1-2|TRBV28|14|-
CASRGAGARYGYTF
TGTGCCAGCAGGGGGGCGGGGGCGCGGTATGGCTACACCTTC
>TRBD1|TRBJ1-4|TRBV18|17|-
CASSPRQGAATNEKLFF
TGTGCCAGCTCACCAAGGCAGGGGGCCGCAACTAATGAAAAACTGTTTTTT
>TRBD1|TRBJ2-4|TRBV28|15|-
CASSFKDRVYHIQYF
TGTGCCAGCAGTTTCAAGGACAGGGTTTATCACATTCAGTACTTC
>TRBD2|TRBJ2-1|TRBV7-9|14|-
CASSPEWGGIEQFF
TGTGCCAGCAGCCCCGAATGGGGGGGAATTGAGCAGTTCTTC